Each of the 23 T cell receptor beta chains below was sequenced from the same sample in a study of regulatory T cells in long-lasting Graves disease. The TCR beta library used iRepertoire HTBI primers with Arm-PCR amplification of CDR3. TCRdb called the multiplex PCR reads again in MiXCR, with one record for every CDR3 protein. Among roughly 500,000 distinct CDR3 sequences listed, about 13% were seen once. Time point indicated: newly diagnosed GD, antithyroid drugs for less than 3 months. From RNA extracted from PBMCs, the TCR library was made. The same data also went into a second study, on T cells in Graves' hyperthyroidism and ophthalmopathy.

The sequenced sample was peripheral blood mononuclear cells (PBMCs), obtained at new diagnosis, from a patient treated with antithyroid drugs. The receptors originated from a man younger than 45 with Graves disease.

This clonotype was seen a few times. This sequence joins TRBV27 and TRBJ2-3; D possibly corresponds to TRBD2 (6 bases). V dropped 6 bases and J dropped 10 bases, with 11 bases sitting between them. This CDR3 is built from 11 residues. The germline gives CDR1 MNHEY, CDR2 SMNVEV (reference sequence). In DNA, the CDR3 is TGTGCCAGCAGCTCGCCGGGGGCGCAGTATTTT. Translating it yields CASSSPGAQYF.

In its sample, this clonotype was seen many times. V is TRBV10-3 and J is TRBJ2-5; D is unclear. The CDR3 consists of 11 residues. Germline lookup yields CDR1 ENHRY and CDR2 SYGVKD. Deletions cut 6 bases from V and 1 base from J, with 3 bases between. The CDR3 sequence is CAIRGQETQYF. CDR3 coding DNA: TGTGCCATCAGGGGCCAAGAGACCCAGTACTTC.

About this clonotype itself: Compared with germline, one end of the junction differs, possibly owing to a read error. The chain has TRBV5-1 and TRBJ2-3, with a tentative D call TRBD2 (6 bases). This CDR3 contains 16 residues. CDR1 is SGHRS and CDR2 is YFSETQ in the germline V gene. DNA for the CDR3: TGTGCCAGCAGCTCCCCCCGGGCTAGCGCAGGGGATACGCAGTATTTT. This encodes CASSSPRASAGDTQYF.

This clonotype was counted ten times or more. CDR3 region: CASSEEVSSYEQYF. In DNA form, the CDR3 reads TGTGCCAGCAGTGAGGAGGTTAGCTCCTACGAGCAGTACTTC. The chain links TRBV2 to TRBJ2-7; D might be TRBD2 (5 bases). The CDR3 totals 14 residues. CDR1 and CDR2 (germline): SNHLY, FYNNEI. V was shortened by 3 bases and J by 0 bases, with 9 bases between the two germline ends.

This clonotype appeared many times. V is TRBV5-1 and J is TRBJ2-1; tentatively, D is TRBD1 or TRBD2 (5 bases each). The V end lost 4 bases, the J end lost 5 bases, and 16 bases lay between the germline ends. Germline CDR1 reads SGHRS; CDR2 reads YFSETQ. The CDR3 totals 15 residues. The CDR3 sequence is CASSGGPRSDNEQFF. The CDR3 DNA is TGCGCCAGCAGCGGGGGTCCCCGGTCCGACAATGAGCAGTTCTTC.

The gene calls are TRBV12-3 or TRBV12-4 and TRBJ2-2, with 10 positions matching TRBD2. This CDR3 region has 14 residues. V was pared by 6 bases and J by 6 bases, with 4 bases of the junction left unmatched. In nucleotides, the CDR3 is TGTGCCAGCAGACTAGCGGGAATCTCCGGGGAGCTGTTTTTT. It codes for CASRLAGISGELFF.

Details on this clonotype: One end of the junction is discordant with germline, which a read error may explain. The chain joins TRBV7-9 to TRBJ2-1, with D uncertain. The CDR3 spans 12 residues. Germline values: CDR1 SEHNR, CDR2 FQNEAQ (reference sequence). This CDR3 is CAGSPQGLEQFF. CDR3 sequence (DNA): TGTGCCGGCAGCCCACAAGGCCTTGAGCAGTTCTTC.

The chain couples TRBV11-1 to TRBJ1-1, with D uncertain. The CDR3 consists of 14 residues. Per the germline V gene, CDR1 is SGHAT and CDR2 is FQDESV (reference sequence). Trimming took off 5 bases at V and 4 bases at J, with 14 bases between the two ends. The chain's CDR3 is CASSPGSVATEAFF. DNA of the CDR3: TGTGCCAGCAGCCCTGGATCGGTAGCCACTGAAGCTTTCTTT.

This clonotype was counted at least ten times. V is TRBV29-1 and J is TRBJ2-5; TRBD1 matches 9 bases. Trimming at V came to 4 bases and at J to 3 bases, leaving 0 bases not matched to a gene. The CDR3 has 12 amino acids. Germline V gene data show CDR1 as SQVTM and CDR2 as ANQGSEA. CDR3 DNA sequence: TGCAGCGTTGGGGACAGGGAAGAGACCCAGTACTTC. Translation gives CSVGDREETQYF.

The sample holds many counts of this clonotype. The chain is built from TRBV30 and TRBJ1-3; a possible D gene is TRBD1 (5 bases). The germline V gene encodes CDR1 GTSNPN and CDR2 SVGIG (reference sequence). This CDR3 is 14 amino acids long. V gave up 4 bases and J gave up 2 bases, with 12 bases separating them. CDR3 nucleotides: TGTGCCTGGAACCCAAAGGACACTGGAAACACCATATATTTT. Its protein product is CAWNPKDTGNTIYF.

This clonotype appeared a few times. V usage is TRBV14 and J usage is TRBJ1-1; tentative D call: TRBD1 (5 bases). CDR1 is SGHDN and CDR2 is FVKESK in the germline V gene. This CDR3 has 16 residues. V was cut by 1 base and J by 4 bases, with 16 bases left in between. CDR3 bases: TGTGCCAGCAGCCAAGTCTTCTACAGGAATTTCACTGAAGCTTTCTTT. Protein sequence: CASSQVFYRNFTEAFF.

In its sample, this clonotype was seen many times. This chain uses TRBV20-1 with TRBJ2-2; weak D call: TRBD1 (6 bases). The germline CDR1 and CDR2 sequences are DFQATT and SNEGSKA (reference sequence). This CDR3 spans 11 amino acids. The CDR3 DNA reads as TGCTCGGCCAGGGGTGACGGGGAGCTGTTTTTT. Its translation: CSARGDGELFF.

The gene calls are TRBV9 and TRBJ2-3; D is unresolved. The germline CDR1 and CDR2 sequences are SGDLS and YYNGEE. The V end lost 0 bases, the J end lost 6 bases, and 5 bases lay between the germline ends. This CDR3 is 12 amino acids long. The CDR3 loop reads CASSVGRDTQYF. The DNA for the CDR3 is TGTGCCAGCAGCGTAGGACGGGATACGCAGTATTTT.

The rearrangement links TRBV4-2 to TRBJ2-1, with no clear D. The length of the CDR3 is 16 residues. Trimming pared 1 base from V and 0 bases from J, leaving 10 bases between. CDR1 and CDR2 from the germline V gene are LGHNA and YNFKEQ. The CDR3 region is CASSQVAPSSYNEQFF. The CDR3 DNA sequence: TGTGCCAGCAGCCAAGTCGCTCCGAGCTCCTACAATGAGCAGTTCTTC.

The genes are TRBV30 and TRBJ1-1; D unclear. Between the trimmed V and J ends, which lost 2 bases and 2 bases, there was a span of 9 bases. Germline V gives CDR1 GTSNPN, CDR2 SVGIG (reference sequence). This CDR3 has 13 residues. Here the CDR3 reads CAWSSGFNTEAFF. The CDR3 DNA follows: TGTGCCTGGAGTTCCGGATTTAACACTGAAGCTTTCTTT. Drawing the rest from reference TRBV30 and TRBJ1-1, the complete variable domain is SQTIHQWPATLVQPVGSPLSLECTVEGTSNPNLYWYRQAAGRGLQLLFYSVGIGQISSEVPQNLSASRPQDRQFILSSKKLLLSDSGFYLCAWSSGFNTEAFFGQGTRLTVV.

This clonotype was counted only a few times. J is TRBJ2-7 and V is TRBV5-1, with D tentatively TRBD1 (6 bases). This CDR3 is built from 16 residues. Per the germline V gene, CDR1 is SGHRS and CDR2 is YFSETQ. Trimming cost V 0 bases and J 0 bases, with 13 bases left between them. The chain's CDR3 is CASSLALQGSSYEQYF. CDR3 DNA: TGCGCCAGCAGCTTGGCTCTTCAGGGGAGCTCCTACGAGCAGTACTTC.

The table lists this clonotype with many counts. The V call is TRBV7-2, the J call TRBJ2-1, with D hard to call. The germline gives CDR1 SGHTA, CDR2 FQGNSA. Trimming shortened V by 5 bases and J by 0 bases, and 11 bases separated the two germline ends. This CDR3 comprises 15 residues. The CDR3 sequence is CASSLRSGSYNEQFF. The DNA for the CDR3 is TGTGCCAGCAGCCTCCGGTCGGGCTCCTACAATGAGCAGTTCTTC.

V gene TRBV13 combines with J gene TRBJ2-1; the D call may be TRBD1 or TRBD2 (6 bases each). CDR3 length: 15 amino acids. Germline CDR1 is PRHDT and CDR2 is FYEKMQ (reference sequence). V was trimmed by 5 bases and J by 8 bases, leaving 19 bases between them. This CDR3 reads CASSPRDIGTYEQFF. The CDR3 nucleotides are TGTGCCAGCAGCCCGCGGGACATAGGTACATATGAGCAGTTCTTC.

This clonotype was picked up many times. This chain uses TRBV6-9 with TRBJ1-1, with D perhaps matching TRBD1 (6 bases). CDR1 and CDR2 from the germline V gene are MNHGY and SVAAGI. The CDR3 has 15 amino acids. V lost 4 bases to trimming and J lost 2 bases, with 14 bases between them. CDR3 amino acids: CASSSGQLGNTEAFF. For the CDR3, the DNA is TGTGCCAGCAGTTCCGGACAGTTAGGCAACACTGAAGCTTTCTTT.

The chain links TRBV9 to TRBJ2-1; the D is unclear. Trimming took off 2 bases at V and 6 bases at J, with 9 bases between the two ends. This CDR3 spans 13 amino acids. In germline, CDR1 is SGDLS, CDR2 YYNGEE. The CDR3 is CASSVLDGNEQFF. For the CDR3, the DNA is TGTGCCAGCAGCGTCCTAGACGGCAATGAGCAGTTCTTC.

This clonotype has a count of ten or more. The chain uses TRBV6-1 and TRBJ2-2; D remains ambiguous. This CDR3 comprises 14 residues. The germline V gene has CDR1 MNHNS and CDR2 SASEGT. CDR3 loop: CAVKGIWNTGELFF. CDR3 bases: TGTGCGGTCAAGGGAATATGGAACACCGGGGAGCTGTTTTTT.

In its sample, this clonotype was seen many times. The chain combines TRBV5-1 with TRBJ1-2; 8 bases map to TRBD1. The CDR3 has 13 amino acids. Per the germline V gene, CDR1 is SGHRS and CDR2 is YFSETQ. Trimming at V came to 6 bases and at J to 5 bases, leaving 6 bases not matched to a gene. The CDR3 is CASKETGEYGYTF. The DNA of the CDR3 is TGCGCCAGCAAAGAGACAGGGGAGTATGGCTACACCTTC.

This clonotype was found many times. This chain joins TRBV29-1 and TRBJ1-2; no firm D call. The CDR3 sequence is 13 residues long. The germline gives CDR1 SQVTM, CDR2 ANQGSEA. The germline V and J ends were trimmed by 1 base and 7 bases, with 13 bases remaining between them. In DNA form, the CDR3 reads TGCAGCGTTGAAGTCTATCGGCGAGGTGGCTACACCTTC. Translated: CSVEVYRRGGYTF.